This is a list of T cell receptor beta chains from one sample in a study of blood T cell repertoires in COVID-19. Generated by immunoSEQ multiplex PCR, the TCRdb table keeps only in-frame clones and is missing some. This sample carries around 250,000 clones, 84% of them seen once, and the ten largest clones take 8.6%. The sequenced sample was peripheral blood. The receptors come from a human donor in a cohort sampled during active COVID-19. The CDR3 runs from the conserved cysteine through the conserved F or W.

len | v_gene | CDR3aa
13 | TRBV12-3/TRBV12-4 | CASSLDGNTEAFF
15 | TRBV27 | CASREYRDGDTEAFF
14 | TRBV7-9 | CASSPNRDHEKLFF
15 | TRBV29-1 | CSVRDAAGGRGEQYF
15 | TRBV6-5 | CASSYVGTGSEKLFF
17 | TRBV7-9 | CASSQLLGRGARNEQFF
16 | TRBV9 | CASSPRDRMNTGELFF
16 | TRBV25-1 | CASSEEGGLGSGELFF
11 | TRBV29-1 | CSVLSAYEQYF
16 | TRBV28 | CASSSFIRGGNQPQHF
15 | TRBV7-9 | CASSYSGRALGEQFF
15 | TRBV10-3 | CAISTDRGQQETQYF